This T cell receptor beta chain stems from a study of beta chain features in type 1 diabetes. Points on this clone: The same CDR3 is also encoded by other DNA sequences in this sample.

As every portion of the isolated RNA was reverse transcribed, the sequencing read expressed TCRB transcripts. Sequencing used immunoSEQ multiplex PCR; TCRdb keeps in-frame clones, though not all of them. The sample has hundreds of thousands of clones; about 32% are singletons. Germline V gives CDR1 SGHRS, CDR2 YFSETQ. The ends were cut back, 4 bases at V and 6 bases at J, with 9 bases in the middle. CDR3 length: 12 residues. The receptor's source is a man in his late teens or twenties in good health. Sequencing used naive CD4+ T cells from blood. The rearrangement links TRBV5-1 to TRBJ2-3; no definite D call. The CDR3 DNA follows: TGCGCCAGCAGCCCAACCCTGGATACGCAGTATTTT. It is translated as CASSPTLDTQYF.